The rows below give T cell receptor beta chains drawn from one sample of a study of blood T cell repertoires in COVID-19. Sequencing used immunoSEQ multiplex PCR; TCRdb keeps in-frame clones, though not all of them. The sample lists 150,000 to 200,000 clones, roughly 80% seen once, with roughly 8% in the top ten. Sequenced: PBMCs or T cells enriched from blood (not recorded which). Source of these receptors: a woman aged 50 to 60 who had recovered from COVID-19. The CDR3 runs from the conserved cysteine through the conserved F or W. Each record gives: V gene, D gene, J gene, clone size, CDR3 protein. A D gene is named only where the DNA matches it firmly. Size is stated for part of the rows, as once, few or many counts, or as a class when the clone is expanded.

V gene: TRBV11-2; D gene: NA; J gene: TRBJ1-6; clone size: NA; CDR3 protein: CASSLGTGRGSPLHF
V gene: TRBV29-1; D gene: TRBD1; J gene: TRBJ1-2; clone size: NA; CDR3 protein: CSANRGGGYTF
V gene: TRBV4-1; D gene: TRBD2; J gene: TRBJ2-2; clone size: NA; CDR3 protein: CASSPAGGTGELFF
V gene: TRBV11-2; D gene: NA; J gene: TRBJ1-1; clone size: NA; CDR3 protein: CASSLFSGTLGTEAFF
V gene: TRBV19; D gene: NA; J gene: TRBJ1-5; clone size: once; CDR3 protein: CASKTGINQPQHF
V gene: TRBV2; D gene: TRBD2; J gene: TRBJ2-5; clone size: NA; CDR3 protein: CASRAREGGPSQETQYF
V gene: TRBV9; D gene: TRBD1; J gene: TRBJ2-3; clone size: NA; CDR3 protein: CASTTGTGGDTQYF
V gene: TRBV28; D gene: NA; J gene: TRBJ1-6; clone size: NA; CDR3 protein: CASLTLSRSSYNSPLHF
V gene: TRBV19; D gene: TRBD2; J gene: TRBJ2-3; clone size: once; CDR3 protein: CASSKGGGGSDTQYF
V gene: TRBV6-5; D gene: TRBD1; J gene: TRBJ2-7; clone size: NA; CDR3 protein: CASSYRTGFYEQYF
V gene: TRBV6-1; D gene: NA; J gene: TRBJ1-1; clone size: NA; CDR3 protein: CASSEAPVREAFF
V gene: TRBV3-1/TRBV3-2; D gene: NA; J gene: TRBJ1-3; clone size: NA; CDR3 protein: CASSQGGLQGNTIYF
V gene: TRBV5-1; D gene: TRBD2; J gene: TRBJ2-1; clone size: NA; CDR3 protein: CASSLTSGRRIYNEQFF
V gene: TRBV7-2; D gene: NA; J gene: TRBJ1-6; clone size: NA; CDR3 protein: CAGSPRDGSSYNSPLHF
V gene: TRBV28; D gene: NA; J gene: TRBJ1-3; clone size: NA; CDR3 protein: CASSLGGGGNTIYF
V gene: TRBV5-1; D gene: NA; J gene: TRBJ1-5; clone size: once; CDR3 protein: CASSPRYSGNRVGNQPQHF
V gene: TRBV3-1/TRBV3-2; D gene: TRBD2; J gene: TRBJ2-1; clone size: NA; CDR3 protein: CASSPLAGGWNEQFF
V gene: TRBV6-5; D gene: NA; J gene: TRBJ1-4; clone size: few; CDR3 protein: CASSWALGEKLFF
V gene: TRBV5-4; D gene: TRBD2; J gene: TRBJ2-7; clone size: NA; CDR3 protein: CASSNSGGIAYEQYF
V gene: TRBV7-9; D gene: NA; J gene: TRBJ2-5; clone size: NA; CDR3 protein: CASSLVGPAGKETQYF
V gene: TRBV7-2; D gene: TRBD2; J gene: TRBJ2-1; clone size: NA; CDR3 protein: CASSSLAGAYNEQFF
V gene: TRBV3-1/TRBV3-2; D gene: NA; J gene: TRBJ1-5; clone size: NA; CDR3 protein: CASSQGAGSQPQHF
V gene: TRBV18; D gene: NA; J gene: TRBJ2-2; clone size: NA; CDR3 protein: CASSPRAQASNTGELFF
V gene: TRBV6-1; D gene: NA; J gene: TRBJ1-2; clone size: NA; CDR3 protein: CASSEGSSPNYGYTF
V gene: TRBV6-5; D gene: TRBD1; J gene: TRBJ2-1; clone size: NA; CDR3 protein: CASSRDRGRTEQFF
V gene: TRBV6-2/TRBV6-3; D gene: NA; J gene: TRBJ2-1; clone size: NA; CDR3 protein: CASSYSRPGGIGVSEQFF
V gene: TRBV2; D gene: NA; J gene: TRBJ1-5; clone size: few; CDR3 protein: CASSGSNQPQHF
V gene: TRBV3-1/TRBV3-2; D gene: NA; J gene: TRBJ1-6; clone size: NA; CDR3 protein: CASSQGQENSPLHF
V gene: TRBV2; D gene: TRBD2; J gene: TRBJ2-5; clone size: NA; CDR3 protein: CASSAERGAPQYF
V gene: TRBV21-1; D gene: NA; J gene: TRBJ1-4; clone size: NA; CDR3 protein: CASSKFATASHNEKLFF
V gene: TRBV6-5; D gene: NA; J gene: TRBJ2-3; clone size: few; CDR3 protein: CATDDSTDTQYF
V gene: TRBV9; D gene: NA; J gene: TRBJ2-7; clone size: NA; CDR3 protein: CASSPRSSPYEQYF
V gene: TRBV4-3; D gene: NA; J gene: TRBJ1-5; clone size: few; CDR3 protein: CASSQVIGGRHQPQHF
V gene: TRBV6-5; D gene: TRBD1; J gene: TRBJ2-7; clone size: once; CDR3 protein: CASSTGTGIYEQYF
V gene: TRBV7-2; D gene: NA; J gene: TRBJ1-2; clone size: NA; CDR3 protein: CASSSRGGAGYGYTF
V gene: TRBV27; D gene: NA; J gene: TRBJ2-7; clone size: NA; CDR3 protein: CASSFHGGSYEQYF
V gene: TRBV6-2/TRBV6-3; D gene: TRBD2; J gene: TRBJ2-1; clone size: NA; CDR3 protein: CASSSGGFSYNEQFF
V gene: TRBV4-2; D gene: NA; J gene: TRBJ1-6; clone size: NA; CDR3 protein: CASSQDRQGSNSPLHF
V gene: TRBV28; D gene: TRBD1; J gene: TRBJ1-2; clone size: NA; CDR3 protein: CASSSDRGLGGYTF
V gene: TRBV9; D gene: TRBD1; J gene: TRBJ2-3; clone size: NA; CDR3 protein: CASSVGDRSPGTQYF
V gene: TRBV9; D gene: NA; J gene: TRBJ2-7; clone size: NA; CDR3 protein: CASPWDRDCPYEQYF
V gene: TRBV7-8; D gene: TRBD1; J gene: TRBJ1-2; clone size: NA; CDR3 protein: CASSEPGQGRGYTF
V gene: TRBV5-5; D gene: NA; J gene: TRBJ1-1; clone size: once; CDR3 protein: CASSGRGGNTEAFF
V gene: TRBV4-1; D gene: NA; J gene: TRBJ2-1; clone size: NA; CDR3 protein: CASSQVDLLAYNEQFF
V gene: TRBV5-1; D gene: NA; J gene: TRBJ1-6; clone size: once; CDR3 protein: CASSPEGGRNSPLHF
V gene: TRBV28; D gene: NA; J gene: TRBJ1-6; clone size: NA; CDR3 protein: CASSPGSSYNSPLHF
V gene: TRBV6-6; D gene: NA; J gene: TRBJ2-7; clone size: once; CDR3 protein: CASSYIQGDEQYF
V gene: TRBV24-1; D gene: TRBD2; J gene: TRBJ2-1; clone size: NA; CDR3 protein: CATKMSGTRDYGEQFF
V gene: TRBV5-4; D gene: TRBD1; J gene: TRBJ1-4; clone size: NA; CDR3 protein: CASSQTAGGNEKLFF
V gene: TRBV5-1; D gene: NA; J gene: TRBJ1-2; clone size: NA; CDR3 protein: CASSLGGEEGYGYTF
V gene: TRBV27; D gene: NA; J gene: TRBJ2-7; clone size: NA; CDR3 protein: CASRGAGSSYEQYF
V gene: TRBV6-2/TRBV6-3; D gene: TRBD2; J gene: TRBJ2-1; clone size: NA; CDR3 protein: CASSTRRGNNEQFF
V gene: TRBV18; D gene: NA; J gene: TRBJ2-2; clone size: few; CDR3 protein: CASSPVQLNTGELFF
V gene: TRBV7-2; D gene: TRBD1; J gene: TRBJ2-2; clone size: NA; CDR3 protein: CASSPRAGGITGELFF
V gene: TRBV7-6; D gene: TRBD1; J gene: TRBJ2-5; clone size: NA; CDR3 protein: CASSWGTGEGETQYF
V gene: TRBV6-2/TRBV6-3; D gene: TRBD2; J gene: TRBJ2-5; clone size: many; CDR3 protein: CASSPAGRGLETQYF
V gene: TRBV14; D gene: TRBD1; J gene: TRBJ1-2; clone size: few; CDR3 protein: CASSQAGRDRGFGYTF
V gene: TRBV3-1/TRBV3-2; D gene: NA; J gene: TRBJ1-3; clone size: NA; CDR3 protein: CASSRQGSGNTIYF
V gene: TRBV7-9; D gene: TRBD1; J gene: TRBJ1-2; clone size: NA; CDR3 protein: CASSLDETGVEGYTF